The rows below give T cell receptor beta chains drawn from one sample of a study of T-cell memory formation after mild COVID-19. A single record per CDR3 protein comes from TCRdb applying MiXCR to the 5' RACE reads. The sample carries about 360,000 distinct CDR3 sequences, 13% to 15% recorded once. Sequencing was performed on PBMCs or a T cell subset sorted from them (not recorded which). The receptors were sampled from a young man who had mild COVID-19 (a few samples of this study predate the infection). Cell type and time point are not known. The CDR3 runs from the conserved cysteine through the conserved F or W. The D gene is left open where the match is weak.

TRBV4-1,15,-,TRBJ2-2,CASSPPGTATGELFF
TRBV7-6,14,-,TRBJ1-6,CASSPALGNSPLHF
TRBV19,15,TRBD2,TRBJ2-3,CASSVTSGLADTQYF
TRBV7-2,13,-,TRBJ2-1,CASSLGDGREQFF
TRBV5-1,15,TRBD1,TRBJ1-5,CASSLVPGQDQPQHF
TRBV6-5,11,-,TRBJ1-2,CASSYQGRYTF
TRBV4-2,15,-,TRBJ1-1,CASSQDRDWGAGAFF
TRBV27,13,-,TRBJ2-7,CASSSTGRGEQYF
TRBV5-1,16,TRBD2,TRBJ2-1,CASSSGGSGGPGEQFF
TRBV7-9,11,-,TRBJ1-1,CASRSNTEAFF
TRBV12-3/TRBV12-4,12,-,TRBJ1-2,CASSSGSYGYTF
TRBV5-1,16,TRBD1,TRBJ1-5,CASSLGGTGTNQPQHF
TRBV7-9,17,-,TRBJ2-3,CASSLGRRELITDTQYF
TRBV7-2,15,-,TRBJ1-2,CASSLQVHPLGGYTF
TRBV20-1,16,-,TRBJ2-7,CSARDRRQDVSYEQYF
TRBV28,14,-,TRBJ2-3,CASNRGMTTDTQYF
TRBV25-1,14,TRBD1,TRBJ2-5,CASSISGGGETQYF
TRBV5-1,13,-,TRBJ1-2,CASSQDSDYGYTF
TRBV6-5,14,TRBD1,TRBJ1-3,CASRGTGAGNTIYF
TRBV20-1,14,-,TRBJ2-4,CSARDSLTGNIQYF
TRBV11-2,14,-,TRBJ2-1,CASSGAGMIHEQFF
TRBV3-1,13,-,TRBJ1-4,CASSQGWNEKLFF
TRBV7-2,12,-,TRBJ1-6,CASSSRYTPLHF
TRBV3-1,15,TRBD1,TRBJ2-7,CASSPGTGLAYEQYF
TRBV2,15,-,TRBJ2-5,CASSTGSRSLETQYF